The next 22 T cell receptor beta chains were all read from a single sample in a study of STAT5B mutations in CD4+ large granular lymphocyte leukemia. The protocol was immunoSEQ multiplex PCR, while the TCRdb copy is restricted to in-frame clones and leaves out a portion. The repertoire holds fewer than 30,000 clones, around 78% seen once, with around 0.98% in the top ten. Material for sequencing was CD4+ T cells from blood buffy coats. Receptors were obtained from a human donor in good health.

The V call is TRBV11-2, the J call TRBJ2-6, with D perhaps TRBD1 (6 bases). Trimming stripped 2 bases from V and 2 bases from J, with 16 bases between. This CDR3 contains 18 residues. Germline CDR1 reads SGHAT; CDR2 reads FQNNGV. The CDR3 sequence: CASSLFERGGAGANVLTF. The CDR3 DNA sequence: TGTGCCAGCAGCTTATTCGAGAGAGGGGGAGCTGGGGCCAACGTCCTGACTTTC. Supplemented by reference TRBV11-2 and TRBJ2-6, the full variable domain reads EAGVAQSPRYKIIEKRQSVAFWCNPISGHATLYWYQQILGQGPKLLIQFQNNGVVDDSQLPKDRFSAERLKGVDSTLKIQPAKLEDSAVYLCASSLFERGGAGANVLTFGAGSRLTVL.

The chain uses TRBV9 and TRBJ2-1; 14 positions match TRBD2. The CDR3 is 18 amino acids. Germline V gene sequence: CDR1 SGDLS, CDR2 YYNGEE. V lost 4 bases, J lost 5 bases, and 11 bases stayed unmatched. For the CDR3, the DNA is TGTGCCAGCAGCCCGGGACTAGCGGGAGTTCGAACGCACAATGAGCAGTTCTTC. Translated: CASSPGLAGVRTHNEQFF.

The rearrangement joins TRBV5-6 to TRBJ1-2, with TRBD1 matching over 8 bases. Looked up from germline, CDR1 is SGHDT and CDR2 is YYEEEE. The CDR3 extends over 12 amino acids. J was trimmed by 8 bases and V by 2 bases; bases with no gene match: 2. CDR3: CASSLQGDGYTF. DNA of the CDR3: TGTGCCAGCAGCTTACAGGGGGACGGCTACACCTTC.

The chain joins TRBV30 to TRBJ2-1, with a weak D call TRBD1 (6 bases). CDR1 is GTSNPN and CDR2 is SVGIG in the germline V gene (reference sequence). The V end lost 0 bases, the J end lost 15 bases, and 21 bases lay between the germline ends. The CDR3 contains 14 residues. The CDR3 spells CAWSVLRDTSERFF. In DNA, the CDR3 is TGTGCCTGGAGTGTACTTCGGGACACAAGCGAACGGTTCTTC.

The chain uses TRBV28 and TRBJ2-7; TRBD2 matches 10 bases. Looked up from germline, CDR1 is MDHEN and CDR2 is SYDVKM. After removal of 1 base from V and 0 bases from J, the junction contained 12 bases not matched to a gene. This CDR3 region has 19 residues. CDR3: CASSLLGLAGALSSYEQYF. The CDR3 DNA reads TGTGCCAGCAGTTTATTGGGGCTAGCGGGAGCGCTGAGCTCCTACGAGCAGTACTTC.

The chain combines TRBV6-1 with TRBJ1-5, with 7 bases lining up with TRBD1. After removal of 3 bases from V and 0 bases from J, the junction contained 5 bases not matched to a gene. This CDR3 has 16 amino acids. Germline V gene lookup returns CDR1 MNHNS and CDR2 SASEGT. Written as DNA, the CDR3 is TGTGCCAGCAGTGAGGCTGGACAGGTTAGCAATCAGCCCCAGCATTTT. It translates to CASSEAGQVSNQPQHF.

This chain joins TRBV15 and TRBJ2-1; D unresolved. The CDR3 consists of 13 residues. The ends were cut back, 5 bases at V and 7 bases at J, with 12 bases in the middle. Looked up from germline, CDR1 is LNHNV and CDR2 is YYDKDF (reference sequence). CDR3 amino acids: CATSPRLSNEQFF. Written as DNA, the CDR3 is TGTGCCACCAGCCCACGACTGAGTAATGAGCAGTTCTTC. The complete variable domain, with remaining parts taken from reference TRBV15 and TRBJ2-1, reads DAMVIQNPRYQVTQFGKPVTLSCSQTLNHNVMYWYQQKSSQAPKLLFHYYDKDFNNEADTPDNFQSRRPNTSFCFLDIRSPGLGDTAMYLCATSPRLSNEQFFGPGTRLTVL.

On this clone itself: Its ends do not fully match the called genes, so a read error is possible. This CDR3 is CAGSVAGPEADTQYF. DNA of the CDR3: TGCGCCGGCAGCGTGGCGGGACCAGAGGCAGATACGCAGTATTTT. The chain links TRBV5-1 to TRBJ2-3, with a weak D call TRBD2 (6 bases). The CDR3 is made up of 15 amino acids. Germline V gives CDR1 SGHRS, CDR2 YFSETQ.

This chain uses TRBV10-3 with TRBJ2-7, with 11 bases matching TRBD2. Germline V gene data show CDR1 as ENHRY and CDR2 as SYGVKD. The CDR3 is 16 residues long. After removal of 0 bases from V and 3 bases from J, the junction contained 4 bases not matched to a gene. CDR3 DNA sequence: TGTGCCATCAGTGAGTCGGTAGCGGGAGGGAACTACGAGCAGTACTTC. It encodes CAISESVAGGNYEQYF.

CDR3 sequence (DNA): TGTGCCAGCAGCTTGGTGGAGGGCCCGGGGGGCTACACCTTC. As protein: CASSLVEGPGGYTF. The chain has TRBV5-8 and TRBJ1-2, with unresolved D. The CDR3 runs to 14 residues. The germline V gene has CDR1 SGHTS and CDR2 YDEGEE. Trimming cost V 0 bases and J 8 bases, with 14 bases left between them.

The chain recombines TRBV6-1 with TRBJ1-5; no reliable D call. This CDR3 has 14 amino acids. V was shortened by 3 bases and J by 0 bases, with 6 bases between the two germline ends. Germline lookup yields CDR1 MNHNS and CDR2 SASEGT. As DNA, the CDR3 is TGTGCCAGCAGTGAGAATGATAGCAATCAGCCCCAGCATTTT. Translation gives CASSENDSNQPQHF.

The chain is built from TRBV21-1 and TRBJ2-7; TRBD1, the table's D call, lacks a check against the DNA. TRBV21-1 represents a pseudogene. CDR3 size: 15 residues. The CDR3 loop is CASSRNRGLRDEQYF. The CDR3 coding sequence is TGTGCCAGCAGCAGGAACAGGGGCTTAAGGGACGAGCAGTACTTC.

The CDR3 region has the DNA TGTGCCAGCAGCGTAGTCTCGGGGGCAAAGAACACCGGGGAGCTGTTTTTT. It encodes CASSVVSGAKNTGELFF. This rearrangement joins TRBV9 to TRBJ2-2, with D possibly called TRBD1 or TRBD2 (6 bases each). This CDR3 spans 17 amino acids. The V and J ends lost 0 bases and 1 base respectively, with 13 bases between them. CDR1 is SGDLS and CDR2 is YYNGEE in the germline V gene.

The chain joins TRBV10-1 to TRBJ2-5; a possible D gene is TRBD1 (5 bases). CDR3 length equals 14 residues. CDR1 WNHNN and CDR2 SYGVQD come from the germline V gene (reference sequence). V was trimmed by 7 bases and J by 5 bases, leaving 17 bases between them. The CDR3 spells CASKSSRGEETQYF. Here the CDR3 DNA reads TGCGCCAGCAAGTCCTCTAGGGGTGAGGAGACCCAGTACTTC.

CDR3 amino acids: CASSTRGAAGELFF. Written as DNA, the CDR3 is TGTGCCAGCAGCACGAGGGGGGCCGCCGGGGAGCTGTTTTTT. V usage is TRBV6-1 and J usage is TRBJ2-2; D assignment may be TRBD1 or TRBD2 (6 bases each). The CDR3 totals 14 residues. The germline gives CDR1 MNHNS, CDR2 SASEGT. The V end lost 6 bases, the J end lost 6 bases, and 14 bases lay between the germline ends.

The chain joins TRBV28 to TRBJ1-2; D remains unclear. The CDR3 has 12 amino acids. Trimming took 8 bases from V and 8 from J, leaving 15 bases between them. Germline V gene data show CDR1 as MDHEN and CDR2 as SYDVKM. This CDR3 reads CASGSRAEGYTF. CDR3 DNA: TGTGCCAGCGGTAGCCGGGCGGAGGGCTACACCTTC.

The chain joins TRBV7-3 to TRBJ1-1; D remains ambiguous. The CDR3 totals 15 residues. The germline gives CDR1 SGHTA, CDR2 FQGTGA. Trimming took 2 bases from V and 0 from J, leaving 10 bases between them. The DNA of the CDR3 is TGTGCCAGCAGCTTAGACGGAGGAATGAACACTGAAGCTTTCTTT. Translated: CASSLDGGMNTEAFF.

This chain joins TRBV15 and TRBJ2-5; TRBD1 might be the D (6 bases). Trimming removed 4 bases at V and 5 bases at J, with 14 bases between. Germline assignment: CDR1 LNHNV and CDR2 YYDKDF (reference sequence). The CDR3 contains 14 residues. The CDR3 is CATSNSGVWETQYF. In DNA, the CDR3 is TGTGCCACCAGCAACTCAGGGGTGTGGGAGACCCAGTACTTC.

The chain has TRBV18 and TRBJ2-5; the match to TRBD1 covers 11 bases. CDR1 is KGHSH, CDR2 LQKENI, per germline. The CDR3 is 15 residues long. Losses at the gene ends were 5 bases for V and 5 bases for J; bases not matched to a gene: 7. In nucleotides, the CDR3 is TGTGCCAGCTCAGCGGGACAGGGGGAGAAGGAGACCCAGTACTTC. Encoded protein: CASSAGQGEKETQYF. The whole variable domain, filled in from reference TRBV18 and TRBJ2-5, reads NAGVMQNPRHLVRRRGQEARLRCSPMKGHSHVYWYRQLPEEGLKFMVYLQKENIIDESGMPKERFSAEFPKEGPSILRIQQVVRGDSAAYFCASSAGQGEKETQYFGPGTRLLVL.

This clone was recorded only once. The CDR3 is CASSLQPPSPGLWGDEKSDTQYF. In DNA, the CDR3 is TGCGCCAGCAGCTTGCAACCTCCTTCTCCTGGGCTGTGGGGCGATGAAAAATCAGATACGCAGTATTTT. This chain uses TRBV5-1 with TRBJ2-3; D may be TRBD1 (5 bases). Trimming left V 1 base short and J 4 bases short, with 37 bases between. Looked up from germline, CDR1 is SGHRS and CDR2 is YFSETQ. The CDR3 has 23 amino acids.

The rearrangement joins TRBV6-1 to TRBJ1-6, with 7 bases fitting TRBD1. With 2 bases clipped from V and 9 bases from J, the junction kept 7 bases outside the gene matches. The germline V gene has CDR1 MNHNS and CDR2 SASEGT. This CDR3 comprises 15 residues. CDR3 residues: CASSENRGAASPLHF. CDR3 bases: TGTGCCAGCAGTGAAAACAGGGGTGCGGCTTCACCCCTCCACTTT.

Only a few counts were recorded for this clone. CDR3 amino acids: CASSPSLLSGEQFF. The CDR3 DNA reads as TGTGCCAGTAGTCCATCCCTTTTGAGCGGTGAGCAGTTCTTC. The chain links TRBV19 to TRBJ2-1; the D gene is possibly TRBD2 (5 bases). The CDR3 runs 14 residues. The V end was cut by 5 bases, the J end by 9 bases, with 17 bases between. From germline, CDR1 is LNHDA and CDR2 SQIVND (reference sequence).